The TCR beta chain under discussion was sequenced for a study of CD8+ T cells in alopecia areata. Notes on the study in general: Scalp sequencing also captures normal skin's resident alphabeta T cells.

As to treatment: oral pan-JAK inhibitor, 5-10 mg twice daily. TCR sequencing used cDNA made by reverse transcription of extracted RNA. Produced via immunoSEQ multiplex PCR; TCRdb's table is partial and in-frame only. The sample lists around 300,000 clones, 50% to 75% occurring once. The CDR3 sequence is 14 residues long. In germline, CDR1 is SGHRS, CDR2 YFSETQ. Trimming cost V 0 bases and J 4 bases, with 10 bases left between them. Regarding this clone: The antigen is unknown.

Sequenced material: CD4+ T cells sorted from blood, taken between weeks 51 and 54, from a patient treated with tofacitinib. The V gene is TRBV5-1, the J gene TRBJ1-2; no reliable D call. The origin of this receptor is a human donor with alopecia areata. The CDR3 DNA reads TGCGCCAGCAGCTTGGCCGTCGTAGGCTATGGCTACACCTTC. This gives the protein CASSLAVVGYGYTF. Full variable domain (remainder filled in from reference TRBV5-1 and TRBJ1-2): KAGVTQTPRYLIKTRGQQVTLSCSPISGHRSVSWYQQTPGQGLQFLFEYFSETQRNKGNFPGRFSGRQFSNSRSEMNVSTLELGDSALYLCASSLAVVGYGYTFGSGTRLTVV.